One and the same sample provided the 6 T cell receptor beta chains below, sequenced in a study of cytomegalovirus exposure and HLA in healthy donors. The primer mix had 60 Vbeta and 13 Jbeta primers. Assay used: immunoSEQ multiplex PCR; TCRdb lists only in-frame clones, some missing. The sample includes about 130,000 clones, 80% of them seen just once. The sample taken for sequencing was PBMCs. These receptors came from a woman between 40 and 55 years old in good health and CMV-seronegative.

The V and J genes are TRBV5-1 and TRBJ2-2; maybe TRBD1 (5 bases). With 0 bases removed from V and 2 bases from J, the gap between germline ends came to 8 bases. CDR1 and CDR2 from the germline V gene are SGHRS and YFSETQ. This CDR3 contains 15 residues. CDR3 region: CASSLDQGNTGELFF. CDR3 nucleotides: TGCGCCAGCAGCTTGGATCAGGGTAACACCGGGGAGCTGTTTTTT.

CDR3 amino acids: CASSVDGNSPLHF. CDR3 sequence (DNA): TGTGCCAGCAGCGTAGACGGGAATTCACCCCTCCACTTT. This chain joins TRBV9 and TRBJ1-6, with D unclear. From germline, CDR1 is SGDLS and CDR2 YYNGEE. V was trimmed by 0 bases and J by 7 bases, leaving 5 bases between them. The CDR3 length is 13 residues.

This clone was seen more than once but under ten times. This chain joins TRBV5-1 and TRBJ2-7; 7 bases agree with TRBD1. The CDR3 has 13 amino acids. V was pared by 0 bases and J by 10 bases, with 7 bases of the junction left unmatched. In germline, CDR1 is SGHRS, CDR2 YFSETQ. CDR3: CASSLGDSPLQYF. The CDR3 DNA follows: TGCGCCAGCAGCTTGGGGGACAGTCCCCTTCAGTACTTC. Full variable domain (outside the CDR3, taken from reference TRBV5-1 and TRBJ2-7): KAGVTQTPRYLIKTRGQQVTLSCSPISGHRSVSWYQQTPGQGLQFLFEYFSETQRNKGNFPGRFSGRQFSNSRSEMNVSTLELGDSALYLCASSLGDSPLQYFGPGTRLTVT.

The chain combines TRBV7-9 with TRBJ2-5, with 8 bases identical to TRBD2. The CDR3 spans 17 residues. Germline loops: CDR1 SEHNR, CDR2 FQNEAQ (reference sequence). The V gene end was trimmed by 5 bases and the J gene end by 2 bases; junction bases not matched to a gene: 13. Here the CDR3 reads CASSVDPGLGSQETQYF. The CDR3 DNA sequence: TGTGCCAGCAGCGTAGACCCGGGACTAGGAAGTCAAGAGACCCAGTACTTC.

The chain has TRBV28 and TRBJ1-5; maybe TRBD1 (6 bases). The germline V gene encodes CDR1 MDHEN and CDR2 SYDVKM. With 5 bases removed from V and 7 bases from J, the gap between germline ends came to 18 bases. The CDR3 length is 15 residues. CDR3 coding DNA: TGTGCCAGCAGTCCTCCGGGGGGGGCAGGACAGCCCCAGCATTTT. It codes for CASSPPGGAGQPQHF. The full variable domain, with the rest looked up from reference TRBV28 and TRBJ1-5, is DVKVTQSSRYLVKRTGEKVFLECVQDMDHENMFWYRQDPGLGLRLIYFSYDVKMKEKGDIPEGYSVSREKKERFSLILESASTNQTSMYLCASSPPGGAGQPQHFGDGTRLSIL.

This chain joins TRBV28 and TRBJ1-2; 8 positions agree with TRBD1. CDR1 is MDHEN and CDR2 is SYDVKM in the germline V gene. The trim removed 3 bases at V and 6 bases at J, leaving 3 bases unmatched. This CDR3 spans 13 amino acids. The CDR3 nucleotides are TGTGCCAGCAGTTTCGGACAGGGCAATGGCTACACCTTC. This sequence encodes CASSFGQGNGYTF.